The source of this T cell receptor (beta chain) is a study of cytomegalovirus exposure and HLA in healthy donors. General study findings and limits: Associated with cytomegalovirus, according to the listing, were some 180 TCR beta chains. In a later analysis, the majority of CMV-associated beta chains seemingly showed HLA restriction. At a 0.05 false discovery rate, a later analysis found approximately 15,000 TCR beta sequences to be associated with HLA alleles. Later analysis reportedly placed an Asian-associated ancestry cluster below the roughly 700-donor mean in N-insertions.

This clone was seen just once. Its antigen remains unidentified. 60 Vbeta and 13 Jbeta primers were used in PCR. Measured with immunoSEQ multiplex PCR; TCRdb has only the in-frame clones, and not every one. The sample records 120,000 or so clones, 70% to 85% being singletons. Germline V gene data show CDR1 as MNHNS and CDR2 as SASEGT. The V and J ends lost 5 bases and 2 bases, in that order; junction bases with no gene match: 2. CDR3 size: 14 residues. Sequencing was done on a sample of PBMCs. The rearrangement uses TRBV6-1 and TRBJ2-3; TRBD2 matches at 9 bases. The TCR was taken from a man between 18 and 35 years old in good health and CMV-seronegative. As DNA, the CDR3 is TGTGCCAGCAGTTGGACTAGCGCCACAGATACGCAGTATTTT. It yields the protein CASSWTSATDTQYF.